The 18 T cell receptor beta chains below were found in one sample sequenced in a study of T cells expressing NK-cell markers. TCRdb re-called the 5' RACE reads and gives one entry per CDR3 protein, without DNA. Here the sample table reports hundreds of thousands of distinct CDR3 sequences. The sample consisted of blood T cells: a sorted CD56 or NKG2C T cell subset, CD4+ or CD8+ T cells, or bulk PBMC T cells (not recorded which). Receptor source: a man between 18 and 29 years old in good health.

V usage is TRBV25-1 and J usage is TRBJ2-2; absent DNA, TCRdb's TRBD1 call cannot be checked. The CDR3 has 16 amino acids. Germline V CDR1 and CDR2: MGHDK, SYGVNS. This CDR3 reads CATPLQGTARTGELFF.

V is TRBV12-3 or TRBV12-4 and J is TRBJ1-6; TCRdb reports TRBD1, a call that lacks DNA to check it against. CDR3 length equals 15 residues. The CDR3 sequence is CASSLMTGLGSPLHF.

This sequence joins TRBV5-6 and TRBJ2-1; TCRdb indicates TRBD2, and absent DNA this call remains unverified. Looked up from germline, CDR1 is SGHDT and CDR2 is YYEEEE. The CDR3 is made up of 13 amino acids. CDR3 protein: CASSGGWYNEQFF.

The genes are TRBV4-3 and TRBJ2-5. CDR3 length: 16 amino acids. The germline V gene has CDR1 LGHNA and CDR2 YSLEER. The CDR3 sequence: CASSQGLGSYQETQYF.

The rearrangement links TRBV28 to TRBJ2-1; TCRdb returns TRBD1, unconfirmable since there is no DNA. The CDR3 covers 15 residues. The V gene's germline CDR1 is MDHEN and CDR2 SYDVKM. CDR3 sequence reads: CASSPGTGGLNEQFF.

The chain has TRBV30 and TRBJ1-2; TCRdb gives TRBD1 as the D gene, but with no DNA this cannot be confirmed. This CDR3 comprises 12 residues. Germline loops: CDR1 GTSNPN, CDR2 SVGIG (reference sequence). The CDR3 reads CACSDRDYGYTF.

The rearrangement joins TRBV6-1 to TRBJ2-3; TCRdb names TRBD2, which stays unverified in the absence of DNA. There are 18 residues in the CDR3. Germline-derived CDR1 and CDR2 are MNHNS and SASEGT. The CDR3 sequence: CASSKGLAGGPSTDTQYF.

This chain connects TRBV12-3 or TRBV12-4 to TRBJ2-4; TCRdb returns TRBD1, unconfirmable since there is no DNA. This CDR3 spans 14 amino acids. This CDR3 is CASSPGQARSIQYF.

V usage is TRBV15 and J usage is TRBJ2-5; TCRdb's assignment of TRBD1 cannot be checked, as there is no DNA. The CDR3 totals 15 residues. CDR1 is LNHNV, CDR2 YYDKDF, per germline (reference sequence). The CDR3 sequence is CATSETRGRLETQYF.

The gene calls are TRBV6-1 and TRBJ2-7. CDR3 length equals 13 residues. The V gene's germline CDR1 is MNHNS and CDR2 SASEGT. The CDR3 spells CASSEQVAYEQYF.

This rearrangement joins TRBV11-1 to TRBJ2-1; the D call of TRBD1 rests on TCRdb alone, since no DNA is present to check it. CDR1 is SGHAT and CDR2 is FQDESV in the germline V gene (reference sequence). CDR3 length equals 15 residues. CDR3 sequence reads: CASSNRQGGSGEQFF.

The chain's CDR3 is CASSPGAVAEQYF. This chain links TRBV11-2 with TRBJ2-7; TCRdb indicates TRBD1, and absent DNA this call remains unverified. This CDR3 is 13 amino acids long. Germline CDR1 is SGHAT and CDR2 is FQNNGV.

The rearrangement joins TRBV20-1 to TRBJ1-2; absent DNA, TCRdb's TRBD1 call cannot be checked. This CDR3 comprises 15 residues. The V gene's germline CDR1 is DFQATT and CDR2 SNEGSKA (reference sequence). CDR3 protein: CSARDAQGAVYGYTF.

The chain carries TRBV6-2 or TRBV6-3 and TRBJ2-1; TCRdb picks TRBD2, but there is no DNA to check that call. Germline CDR1 and CDR2: MNHEY and SVGEGT. The CDR3 covers 21 residues. The chain's CDR3 is CASVTYRPGLAGSSSYNEQFF.

The CDR3 loop is CASSYRVGASNTGELFF. The chain employs TRBV6-5 and TRBJ2-2; TCRdb outputs TRBD1, but without DNA this stays unchecked. Germline CDR1 and CDR2: MNHEY and SVGAGI. This CDR3 region has 17 residues.

The rearrangement links TRBV5-5 to TRBJ2-1; the TCRdb D gene call, TRBD2, has no DNA to confirm it. The CDR3 spans 15 residues. Germline CDR1 reads SGHKS; CDR2 reads YYEKEE (reference sequence). CDR3 protein: CASGLADSSYNEQFF.

This sequence joins TRBV6-2 or TRBV6-3 and TRBJ2-1; TCRdb indicates TRBD1, and absent DNA this call remains unverified. This CDR3 comprises 15 residues. CDR1 and CDR2 from the germline V gene are MNHEY and SVGEGT. CDR3 residues: CASGRRGGPYNEQFF.

V usage is TRBV29-1 and J usage is TRBJ2-1; TCRdb's D call of TRBD2 is untestable without DNA. Germline V gene data show CDR1 as SQVTM and CDR2 as ANQGSEA. This CDR3 has 16 residues. CDR3 loop: CSVEGASGGVYNEQFF.